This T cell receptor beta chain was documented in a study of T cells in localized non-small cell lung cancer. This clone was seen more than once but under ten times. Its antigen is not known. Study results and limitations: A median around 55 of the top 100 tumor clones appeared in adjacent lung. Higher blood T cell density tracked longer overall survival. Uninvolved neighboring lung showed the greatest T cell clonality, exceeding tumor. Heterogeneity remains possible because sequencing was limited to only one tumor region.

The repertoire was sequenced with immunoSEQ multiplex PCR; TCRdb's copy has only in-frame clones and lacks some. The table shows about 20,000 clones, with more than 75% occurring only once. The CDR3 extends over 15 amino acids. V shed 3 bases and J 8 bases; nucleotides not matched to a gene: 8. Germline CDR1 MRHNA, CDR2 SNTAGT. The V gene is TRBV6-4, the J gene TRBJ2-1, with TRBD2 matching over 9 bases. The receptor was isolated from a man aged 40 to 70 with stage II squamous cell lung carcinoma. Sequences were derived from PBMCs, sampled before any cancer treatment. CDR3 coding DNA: TGTGCCAGCAGTGAAGTAGCGGGAGCATTCCATGAGCAGTTCTTC. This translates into CASSEVAGAFHEQFF.